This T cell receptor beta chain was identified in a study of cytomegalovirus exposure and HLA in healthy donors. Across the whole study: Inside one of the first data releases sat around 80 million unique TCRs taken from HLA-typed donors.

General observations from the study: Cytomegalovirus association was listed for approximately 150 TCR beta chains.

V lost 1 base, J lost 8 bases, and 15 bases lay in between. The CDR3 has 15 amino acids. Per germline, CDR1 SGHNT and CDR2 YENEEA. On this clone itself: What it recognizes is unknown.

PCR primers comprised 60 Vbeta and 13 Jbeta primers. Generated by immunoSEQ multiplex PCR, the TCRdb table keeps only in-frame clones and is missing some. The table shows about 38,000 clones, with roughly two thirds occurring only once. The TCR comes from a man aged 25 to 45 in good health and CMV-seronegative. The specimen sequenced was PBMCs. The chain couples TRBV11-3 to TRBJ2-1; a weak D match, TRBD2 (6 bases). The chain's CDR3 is CASSLGWRVGHEQFF. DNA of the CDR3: TGTGCCAGCAGCTTAGGGTGGAGGGTAGGGCATGAGCAGTTCTTC. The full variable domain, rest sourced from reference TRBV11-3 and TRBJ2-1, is EAGVVQSPRYKIIEKKQPVAFWCNPISGHNTLYWYLQNLGQGPELLIRYENEEAVDDSQLPKDRFSAERLKGVDSTLKIQPAELGDSAVYLCASSLGWRVGHEQFFGPGTRLTVL.